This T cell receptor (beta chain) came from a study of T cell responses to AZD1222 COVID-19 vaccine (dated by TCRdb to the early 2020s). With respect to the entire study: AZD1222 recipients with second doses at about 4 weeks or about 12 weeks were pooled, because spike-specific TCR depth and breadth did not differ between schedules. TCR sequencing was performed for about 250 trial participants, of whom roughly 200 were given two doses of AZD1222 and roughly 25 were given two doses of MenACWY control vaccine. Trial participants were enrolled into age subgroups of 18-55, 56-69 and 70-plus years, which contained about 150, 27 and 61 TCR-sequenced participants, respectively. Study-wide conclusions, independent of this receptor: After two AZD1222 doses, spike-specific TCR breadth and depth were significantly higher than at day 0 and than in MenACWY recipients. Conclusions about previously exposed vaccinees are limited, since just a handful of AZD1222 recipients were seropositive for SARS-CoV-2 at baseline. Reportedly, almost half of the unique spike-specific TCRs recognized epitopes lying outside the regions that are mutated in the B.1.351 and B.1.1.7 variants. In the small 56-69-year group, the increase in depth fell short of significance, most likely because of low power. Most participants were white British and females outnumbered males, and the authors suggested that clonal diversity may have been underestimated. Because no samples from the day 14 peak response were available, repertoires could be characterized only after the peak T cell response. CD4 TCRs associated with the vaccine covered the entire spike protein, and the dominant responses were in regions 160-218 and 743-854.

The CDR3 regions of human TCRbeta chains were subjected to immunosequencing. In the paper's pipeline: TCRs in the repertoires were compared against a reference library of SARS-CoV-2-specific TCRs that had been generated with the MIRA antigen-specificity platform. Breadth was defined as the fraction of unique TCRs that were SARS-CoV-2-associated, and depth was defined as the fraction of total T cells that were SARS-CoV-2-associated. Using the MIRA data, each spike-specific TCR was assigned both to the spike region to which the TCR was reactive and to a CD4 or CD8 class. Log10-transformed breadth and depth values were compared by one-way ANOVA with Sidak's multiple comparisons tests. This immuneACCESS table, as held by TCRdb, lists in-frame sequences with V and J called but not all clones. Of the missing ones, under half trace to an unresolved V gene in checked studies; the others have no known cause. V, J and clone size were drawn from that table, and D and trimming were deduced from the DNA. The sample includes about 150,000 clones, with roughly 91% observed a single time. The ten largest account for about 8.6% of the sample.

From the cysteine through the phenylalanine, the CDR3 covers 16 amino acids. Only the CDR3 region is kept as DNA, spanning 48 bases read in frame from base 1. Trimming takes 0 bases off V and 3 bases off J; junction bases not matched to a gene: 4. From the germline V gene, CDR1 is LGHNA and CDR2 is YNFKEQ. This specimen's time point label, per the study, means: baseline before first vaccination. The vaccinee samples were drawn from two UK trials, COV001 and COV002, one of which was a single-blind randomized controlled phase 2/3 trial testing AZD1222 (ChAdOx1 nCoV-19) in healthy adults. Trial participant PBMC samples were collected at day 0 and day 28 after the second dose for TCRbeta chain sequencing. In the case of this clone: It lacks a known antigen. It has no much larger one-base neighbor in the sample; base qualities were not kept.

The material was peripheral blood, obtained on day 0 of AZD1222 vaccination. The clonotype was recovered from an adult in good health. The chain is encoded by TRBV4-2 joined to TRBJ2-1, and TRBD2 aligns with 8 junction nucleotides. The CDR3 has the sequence CASSQEGTRNYNEQFF. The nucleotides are TGTGCCAGCAGCCAAGAAGGGACTAGAAACTACAATGAGCAGTTCTTC.